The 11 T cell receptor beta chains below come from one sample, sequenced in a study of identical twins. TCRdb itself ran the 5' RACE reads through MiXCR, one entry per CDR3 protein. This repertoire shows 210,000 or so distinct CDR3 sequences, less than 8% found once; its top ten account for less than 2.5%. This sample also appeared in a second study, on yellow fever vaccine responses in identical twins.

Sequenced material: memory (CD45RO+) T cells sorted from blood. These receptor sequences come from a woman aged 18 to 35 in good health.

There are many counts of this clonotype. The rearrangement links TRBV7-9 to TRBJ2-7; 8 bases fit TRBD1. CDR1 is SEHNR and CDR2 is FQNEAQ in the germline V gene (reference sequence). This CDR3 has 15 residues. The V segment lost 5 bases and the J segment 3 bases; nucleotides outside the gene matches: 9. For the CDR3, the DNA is TGTGCCAGCAGCCCCCGGCGACAGGGGTTCTACGAGCAGTACTTC. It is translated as CASSPRRQGFYEQYF.

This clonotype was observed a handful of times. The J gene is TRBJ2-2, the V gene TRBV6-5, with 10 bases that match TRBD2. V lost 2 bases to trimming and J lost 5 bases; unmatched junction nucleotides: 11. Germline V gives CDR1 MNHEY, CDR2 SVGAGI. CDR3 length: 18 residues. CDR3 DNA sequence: TGTGCCAGCAGTTACCACGGGGCTAGCGGGAGCGGAACCGGGGAGCTGTTTTTT. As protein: CASSYHGASGSGTGELFF.

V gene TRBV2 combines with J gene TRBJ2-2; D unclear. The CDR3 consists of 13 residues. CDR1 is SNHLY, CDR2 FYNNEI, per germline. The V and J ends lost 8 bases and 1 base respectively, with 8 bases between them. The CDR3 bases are TGTGCCAGCCGGGCGGAGAACACCGGGGAGCTGTTTTTT. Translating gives CASRAENTGELFF.

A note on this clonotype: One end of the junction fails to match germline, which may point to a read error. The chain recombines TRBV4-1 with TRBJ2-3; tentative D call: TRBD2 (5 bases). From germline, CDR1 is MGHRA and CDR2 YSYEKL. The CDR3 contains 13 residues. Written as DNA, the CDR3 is TGTGCTAGCAGCTTTTTGCCTTCAGATGCGCAGTATTTT. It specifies CASSFLPSDAQYF.

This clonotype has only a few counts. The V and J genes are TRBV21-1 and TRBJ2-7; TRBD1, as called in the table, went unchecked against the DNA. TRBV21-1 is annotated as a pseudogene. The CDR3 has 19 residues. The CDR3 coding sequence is TGTGCCAGCAGCAAAGATTTTTCGCCACAGGGGGAAAGCTCCTACGAGCAGTACTTC. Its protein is CASSKDFSPQGESSYEQYF.

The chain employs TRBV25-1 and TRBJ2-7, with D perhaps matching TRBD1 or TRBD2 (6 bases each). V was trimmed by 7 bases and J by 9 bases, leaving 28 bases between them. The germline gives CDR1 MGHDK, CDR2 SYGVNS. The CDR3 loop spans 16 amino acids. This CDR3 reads CASTSTAAGSGARQYF. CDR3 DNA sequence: TGTGCCAGCACCTCGACCGCCGCGGGATCGGGGGCTCGGCAGTACTTC.

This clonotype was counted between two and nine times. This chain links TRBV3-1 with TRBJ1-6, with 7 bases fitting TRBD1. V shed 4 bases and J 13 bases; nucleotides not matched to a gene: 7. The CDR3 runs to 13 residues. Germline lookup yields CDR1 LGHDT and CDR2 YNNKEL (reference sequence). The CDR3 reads CASSPTTGSPLHF. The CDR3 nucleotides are TGTGCCAGCAGCCCAACGACAGGGTCTCCCCTCCACTTT.

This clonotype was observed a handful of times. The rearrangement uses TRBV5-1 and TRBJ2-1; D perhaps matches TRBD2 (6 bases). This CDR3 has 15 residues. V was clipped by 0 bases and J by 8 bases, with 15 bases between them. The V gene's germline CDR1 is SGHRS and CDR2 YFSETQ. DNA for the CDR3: TGCGCCAGCAGCTTGGAGGGCGGGCGGGGCGATGAGCAGTTCTTC. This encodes CASSLEGGRGDEQFF.

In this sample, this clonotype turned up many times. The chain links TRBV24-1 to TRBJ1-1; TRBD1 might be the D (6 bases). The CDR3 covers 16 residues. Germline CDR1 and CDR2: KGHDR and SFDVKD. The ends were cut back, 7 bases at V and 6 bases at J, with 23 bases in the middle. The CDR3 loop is CATRDGGLSTRAEAFF. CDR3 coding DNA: TGTGCCACCAGGGACGGGGGCCTAAGTACGCGGGCTGAAGCTTTCTTT.

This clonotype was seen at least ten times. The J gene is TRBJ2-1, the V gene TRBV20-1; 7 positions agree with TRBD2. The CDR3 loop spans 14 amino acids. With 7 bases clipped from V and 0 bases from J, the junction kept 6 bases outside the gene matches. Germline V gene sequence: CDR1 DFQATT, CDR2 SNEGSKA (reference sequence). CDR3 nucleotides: TGCAGTGTGGGTGGGGGGGTCTCCTACAATGAGCAGTTCTTC. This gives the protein CSVGGGVSYNEQFF.

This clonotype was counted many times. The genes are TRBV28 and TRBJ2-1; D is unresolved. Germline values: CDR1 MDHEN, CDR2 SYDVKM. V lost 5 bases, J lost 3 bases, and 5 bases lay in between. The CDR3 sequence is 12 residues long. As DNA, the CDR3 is TGTGCCAGCAGTATAAGCTACAATGAGCAGTTCTTC. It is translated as CASSISYNEQFF.